Each of the 14 T cell receptor beta chains below was sequenced from the same sample in a study of CD8 T cells in Susac syndrome. RNA amounts of roughly 0.45 to 1 ug underwent reverse transcription with random hexamers. One entry per CDR3 protein, called by TCRdb with MiXCR from the immunoSEQ multiplex PCR reads. The data contain about 100,000 distinct CDR3 sequences, 95% of them singletons. Sequenced material: CD8+ T cells from PBMCs. The receptors shown here come from a human donor with Susac syndrome.

The rearrangement uses TRBV19 and TRBJ1-2, with 8 bases identical to TRBD1. Germline V gene lookup returns CDR1 LNHDA and CDR2 SQIVND (reference sequence). V was clipped by 6 bases and J by 8 bases; unmatched bases: 14. This CDR3 has 15 amino acids. As DNA, the CDR3 is TGTGCCAGTAGGAGAGGAGGAGACAGGGGAGGAGGCTACACCTTC. Translated: CASRRGGDRGGGYTF. Variable domain in full (rest from reference TRBV19 and TRBJ1-2): DGGITQSPKYLFRKEGQNVTLSCEQNLNHDAMYWYRQDPGQGLRLIYYSQIVNDFQKGDIAEGYSVSREKKESFPLTVTSAQKNPTAFYLCASRRGGDRGGGYTFGSGTRLTVV.

The rearrangement joins TRBV9 to TRBJ2-7; TRBD2 matches 9 bases. This CDR3 spans 16 amino acids. Germline V gene lookup returns CDR1 SGDLS and CDR2 YYNGEE. The V segment lost 0 bases and the J segment 3 bases; nucleotides outside the gene matches: 7. The CDR3 loop is CASSVEAGGMDYEQYF. The CDR3 DNA reads TGTGCCAGCAGCGTAGAGGCGGGAGGGATGGACTACGAGCAGTACTTC.

The chain joins TRBV6-5 to TRBJ1-2; possible D gene TRBD1, 6 bases. Between the trimmed V and J ends, which lost 6 bases and 4 bases, there was a span of 12 bases. Germline lookup yields CDR1 MNHEY and CDR2 SVGAGI. This CDR3 has 13 amino acids. The DNA for the CDR3 is TGTGCCAGCAGGTTACAGGGTAGCTATGGCTACACCTTC. Residues: CASRLQGSYGYTF.

This clonotype was observed once. The chain couples TRBV28 to TRBJ2-1; 12 positions agree with TRBD2. J lost 6 bases, V lost 7 bases, and 4 bases had no gene match. CDR3 length: 14 amino acids. The germline V gene encodes CDR1 MDHEN and CDR2 SYDVKM. The chain's CDR3 is CASTGLAGPNEQFF. The CDR3 nucleotides read TGTGCCAGCACTGGACTAGCGGGGCCCAATGAGCAGTTCTTC.

The gene calls are TRBV29-1 and TRBJ1-2; TRBD1 agrees at 12 bases. The CDR3 totals 15 residues. CDR1 and CDR2 (germline): SQVTM, ANQGSEA. The trim removed 3 bases at V and 3 bases at J, leaving 5 bases unmatched. The CDR3 is CSVDLGTGGDYGYTF. The CDR3 DNA is TGCAGCGTTGATCTCGGGACAGGGGGCGACTATGGCTACACCTTC. Full variable domain (rest looked up from reference TRBV29-1 and TRBJ1-2): SAVISQKPSRDICQRGTSLTIQCQVDSQVTMMFWYRQQPGQSLTLIATANQGSEATYESGFVIDKFPISRPNLTFSTLTVSNMSPEDSSIYLCSVDLGTGGDYGYTFGSGTRLTVV.

The J gene is TRBJ1-2, the V gene TRBV20-1, with D possibly TRBD1 on 5 matching bases. The CDR3 length is 14 residues. Trimming cost V 5 bases and J 0 bases, with 13 bases left between them. Looked up from germline, CDR1 is DFQATT and CDR2 is SNEGSKA (reference sequence). CDR3 amino acids: CSALAGLANYGYTF. CDR3 nucleotides: TGCAGTGCTCTTGCAGGGCTAGCTAACTATGGCTACACCTTC.

The V and J genes are TRBV29-1 and TRBJ1-1; D gene unclear. Trimming stripped 7 bases from V and 0 bases from J, with 12 bases between. Germline CDR1 and CDR2: SQVTM and ANQGSEA. CDR3 length: 13 amino acids. The CDR3 region is CSAPAGLNTEAFF. The CDR3 DNA is TGCAGCGCCCCCGCGGGTCTGAACACTGAAGCTTTCTTT.

This chain joins TRBV20-1 and TRBJ2-7; D not certain. From germline, CDR1 is DFQATT and CDR2 SNEGSKA (reference sequence). CDR3 length: 10 residues. The V gene lost 6 bases and the J gene lost 6 bases, with 9 bases spanning the gap. The CDR3 here is CSAQSSEQYF. The DNA for the CDR3 is TGCAGTGCCCAGAGTTCCGAGCAGTACTTC.

CDR3 sequence reads: CASSQGHEETQYF. As DNA, the CDR3 is TGTGCCAGCAGCCAGGGCCATGAAGAGACCCAGTACTTC. The gene calls are TRBV12-3 or TRBV12-4 and TRBJ2-5, with D possibly being TRBD1 (5 bases). This CDR3 has 13 amino acids. The V end was cut by 6 bases, the J end by 3 bases, with 11 bases between.

The rearrangement links TRBV20-1 to TRBJ2-7; the match to TRBD2 covers 10 bases. The CDR3 runs to 16 residues. V shed 3 bases and J 5 bases; nucleotides not matched to a gene: 13. CDR1 DFQATT and CDR2 SNEGSKA come from the germline V gene (reference sequence). In nucleotides, the CDR3 is TGCAGTGCTAGCAGCTTAAAGAGCGGGAGGGCCAACGAGCAGTACTTC. Translation: CSASSLKSGRANEQYF.

The chain combines TRBV12-3 or TRBV12-4 with TRBJ2-1; 10 bases agree with TRBD2. This CDR3 is built from 15 residues. Trimming removed 0 bases from V and 9 bases from J; junction bases left unmatched: 5. As DNA, the CDR3 is TGTGCCAGCAGTTTAGCCAGCGGGGGGGCGAGTGAGCAGTTCTTC. Encoded protein: CASSLASGGASEQFF.

The chain carries TRBV9 and TRBJ2-7; tentatively, D is TRBD2 (5 bases). Germline CDR1 is SGDLS and CDR2 is YYNGEE. This CDR3 has 15 amino acids. The V end was cut by 0 bases, the J end by 5 bases, with 15 bases between. CDR3 bases: TGTGCCAGCAGCGTAGGGGGAAGGATAGCGCACGAGCAGTACTTC. Translated: CASSVGGRIAHEQYF.

This CDR3 reads CSVETSGLTGELFF. The CDR3 bases are TGCAGCGTTGAAACCAGCGGGCTCACCGGGGAGCTGTTTTTT. This chain connects TRBV29-1 to TRBJ2-2; D is possibly TRBD2 (6 bases). Looked up from germline, CDR1 is SQVTM and CDR2 is ANQGSEA. This CDR3 has 14 residues. V lost 2 bases, J lost 4 bases, and 11 bases lay in between.

This clonotype has more than one count but fewer than ten. The chain carries TRBV6-5 and TRBJ1-1; possible D gene TRBD1, 5 bases. The V end was cut by 0 bases, the J end by 0 bases, with 8 bases between. This CDR3 region has 15 residues. Germline CDR1 MNHEY, CDR2 SVGAGI. The CDR3 region has the DNA TGTGCCAGCAGTTACTCCTGGACACTGAACACTGAAGCTTTCTTT. Translating it yields CASSYSWTLNTEAFF.